Each of the 26 T cell receptor beta chains below was sequenced from the same sample in a study of human T cells and chemical hapten exposure. Time point denoted: patch test 1, 2 weeks after DPC sensitization. Treatment here: therapeutic diphenylcyclopropenone sensitization with weekly scalp DPC. MiXCR, applied by TCRdb to the RACE reads, yields one record per CDR3 protein. The table lists about 380,000 distinct CDR3 sequences, around 5% of them singletons. The specimen comprised whole blood, sampled in connection with sensitization to the hapten diphenylcyclopropenone (DPC). These TCRs come from a woman aged 45-60 years with alopecia areata. Some clones in this sample may be carry-over from other donors' samples.

This clonotype was detected only a few times. The gene calls are TRBV2 and TRBJ2-6, with TRBD1 identical over 8 bases. This CDR3 spans 16 amino acids. The ends lost 2 bases at V and 3 bases at J; junction bases unmatched: 3. Germline V gene data show CDR1 as SNHLY and CDR2 as FYNNEI. This CDR3 is CASSESGGSGANVLTF. CDR3 DNA sequence: TGTGCCAGCAGTGAATCAGGGGGCAGTGGGGCCAACGTCCTGACTTTC.

Many counts were recorded for this clonotype. This rearrangement joins TRBV12-3 or TRBV12-4 to TRBJ2-1; D is perhaps TRBD1 (5 bases). The V and J ends lost 2 bases and 6 bases respectively, with 8 bases between them. The CDR3 spans 13 residues. The CDR3 bases are TGTGCCAGCAGTTTACCTGGGGCCAATGAGCAGTTCTTC. This codes for CASSLPGANEQFF.

This clonotype has a count of ten or more. The chain combines TRBV11-1 with TRBJ2-7; 8 bases are a match to TRBD1. Germline V gene data show CDR1 as SGHAT and CDR2 as FQDESV (reference sequence). The J segment lost 3 bases and the V segment lost 0 bases, leaving 4 bases of the junction unmatched. This CDR3 comprises 15 residues. The CDR3 spells CASSLAGTGDYEQYF. CDR3 coding DNA: TGTGCCAGCAGCTTAGCCGGGACAGGCGACTACGAGCAGTACTTC. The entire variable domain, with the rest obtained from reference TRBV11-1 and TRBJ2-7, is as follows: EAEVAQSPRYKITEKSQAVAFWCDPISGHATLYWYRQILGQGPELLVQFQDESVVDDSQLPKDRFSAERLKGVDSTLKIQPAELGDSAMYLCASSLAGTGDYEQYFGPGTRLTVT.

The V and J genes are TRBV9 and TRBJ2-7; D possibly corresponds to TRBD1 (6 bases). Germline V gene data show CDR1 as SGDLS and CDR2 as YYNGEE. Trimming removed 1 base from V and 4 bases from J, with 9 bases in between. This CDR3 region has 13 residues. CDR3 nucleotide sequence: TGTGCCAGCAGCGTAACACAGGGTTACGAGCAGTACTTC. It translates to CASSVTQGYEQYF. Combining the CDR3 with reference TRBV9 and TRBJ2-7 gives the whole variable domain DSGVTQTPKHLITATGQRVTLRCSPRSGDLSVYWYQQSLDQGLQFLIQYYNGEERAKGNILERFSAQQFPDLHSELNLSSLELGDSALYFCASSVTQGYEQYFGPGTRLTVT.

As to this clonotype: A much larger clone differs from this one at a single base, so this may be a read error. The chain uses TRBV28 and TRBJ1-2; no definite D call. The V end was cut by 3 bases, the J end by 9 bases, with 14 bases between. Germline lookup yields CDR1 MDHEN and CDR2 SYDVKM. CDR3 length: 13 residues. The CDR3 DNA reads as TGTGCCAGCAGTTTTCAAAGAATAGGTTGCTACACCTTC. This gives the protein CASSFQRIGCYTF.

This clonotype was detected ten times or more. This rearrangement joins TRBV29-1 to TRBJ1-3; D uncertain. V shed 4 bases and J shed 0 bases, with 7 bases lying between them. Germline loops: CDR1 SQVTM, CDR2 ANQGSEA. This CDR3 has 13 amino acids. CDR3 loop: CSVASDSGNTIYF. In nucleotides, the CDR3 is TGCAGCGTTGCCAGTGACTCTGGAAACACCATATATTTT.

CDR3 region: CASSPDMRSYNSPLHF. CDR3 in DNA: TGTGCCAGCAGCCCTGACATGAGAAGTTATAATTCACCCCTCCACTTT. The V and J genes are TRBV12-3 or TRBV12-4 and TRBJ1-6; no reliable D call. This CDR3 is 16 amino acids long. Deletions cut 6 bases from V and 4 bases from J, with 16 bases between.

This clonotype was found many times. The chain carries TRBV6-5 and TRBJ1-2; D is possibly TRBD1 (6 bases). The germline V and J ends were trimmed by 5 bases and 7 bases, with 17 bases remaining between them. This CDR3 is built from 14 residues. Germline loops: CDR1 MNHEY, CDR2 SVGAGI. This chain's CDR3 is CASSDEWGAGGYTF. DNA of the CDR3: TGTGCCAGCAGTGATGAATGGGGGGCAGGTGGCTACACCTTC.

This clonotype was counted at least ten times. The chain's CDR3 is CASSESVGLATEAFF. Written as DNA, the CDR3 is TGTGCCAGCAGTGAATCTGTGGGCCTTGCCACTGAAGCTTTCTTT. This chain links TRBV6-1 with TRBJ1-1; D call uncertain. Germline CDR1 reads MNHNS; CDR2 reads SASEGT. CDR3 size: 15 residues. V was cut by 2 bases and J by 4 bases, with 14 bases left in between.

This clonotype showed up many times. The chain uses TRBV6-1 and TRBJ2-1, with 9 bases matching TRBD1. The CDR3 contains 13 residues. Trimming took 6 bases from V and 9 from J; bases not matched to a gene: 6. Germline CDR1 and CDR2: MNHNS and SASEGT. The CDR3 loop is CASRDRGWSEQFF. DNA of the CDR3: TGTGCCAGCAGGGACAGGGGTTGGAGTGAGCAGTTCTTC.

This rearrangement joins TRBV10-1 to TRBJ2-5; tentatively, D is TRBD2 (8 bases). The CDR3 is 15 residues long. V was shortened by 10 bases and J by 5 bases, with 23 bases between the two germline ends. Germline loops: CDR1 WNHNN, CDR2 SYGVQD (reference sequence). DNA for the CDR3: TGCGCCAACCAGGGGGGACTAGGTCGGTCCGAGACCCAGTACTTC. Amino acids: CANQGGLGRSETQYF.

This clonotype occurred a few times. The V and J genes are TRBV20-1 and TRBJ2-7; no reliable D call. Trimming pared 4 bases from V and 1 base from J, leaving 11 bases between. Germline values: CDR1 DFQATT, CDR2 SNEGSKA (reference sequence). The CDR3 is 13 residues long. CDR3: CSANTLASYEQYF. CDR3 coding DNA: TGCAGTGCTAATACACTGGCGTCCTACGAGCAGTACTTC.

This chain uses TRBV28 with TRBJ1-5; D gene unclear. CDR3 length equals 14 residues. Trimming left V 4 bases short and J 6 bases short, with 13 bases between. Germline V gene data show CDR1 as MDHEN and CDR2 as SYDVKM. The CDR3 loop is CASSSPGETQPQHF. CDR3 DNA sequence: TGTGCCAGCAGTTCGCCCGGGGAAACTCAGCCCCAGCATTTT.

This chain connects TRBV20-1 to TRBJ2-3, with 9 nucleotides matching TRBD1. The length of the CDR3 is 14 residues. CDR1 is DFQATT and CDR2 is SNEGSKA in the germline V gene (reference sequence). The ends lost 6 bases at V and 3 bases at J; junction bases unmatched: 7. For the CDR3, the DNA is TGCAGTGCCCAGGGACAGGGAGGGACAGATACGCAGTATTTT. This encodes CSAQGQGGTDTQYF.

This clonotype was recorded at least ten times. V usage is TRBV10-3 and J usage is TRBJ2-7; D possibly corresponds to TRBD2 (5 bases). The length of the CDR3 is 11 residues. Germline V lookup: CDR1 ENHRY, CDR2 SYGVKD. With 6 bases removed from V and 6 bases from J, the gap between germline ends came to 9 bases. CDR3 amino acids: CAIRREREQYF. DNA for the CDR3: TGTGCCATCAGGAGGGAACGCGAGCAGTACTTC.

This rearrangement joins TRBV12-3 or TRBV12-4 to TRBJ2-1; D ambiguous. Trimming pared 6 bases from V and 9 bases from J, leaving 21 bases between. The CDR3 covers 15 residues. The CDR3 DNA reads TGTGCCAGCAGCCTCGACTCTGGAGTTTATGGTGAGCAGTTCTTC. Amino acid sequence: CASSLDSGVYGEQFF.

This clonotype was recorded many times. The chain combines TRBV12-3 or TRBV12-4 with TRBJ2-1; D gene ambiguous. CDR3 size: 12 residues. Trimming pared 5 bases from V and 8 bases from J, leaving 10 bases between. CDR3 amino acids: CASSRYRDEQFF. CDR3 DNA: TGTGCCAGCAGTCGGTATCGCGATGAGCAGTTCTTC.

This clonotype was seen many times. The chain couples TRBV2 to TRBJ1-2, with D uncertain. CDR3 size: 13 residues. In germline, CDR1 is SNHLY, CDR2 FYNNEI. The germline V and J ends were trimmed by 8 bases and 2 bases, with 12 bases remaining between them. The CDR3 here is CASGVEGNYGYTF. The CDR3 nucleotides are TGTGCCAGCGGGGTGGAGGGAAACTATGGCTACACCTTC.

This clonotype was observed a handful of times. The gene calls are TRBV5-1 and TRBJ1-3; D perhaps matches TRBD1 (5 bases). Trimming took off 0 bases at V and 5 bases at J, with 9 bases between the two ends. The CDR3 loop spans 14 amino acids. Germline V gene sequence: CDR1 SGHRS, CDR2 YFSETQ. This chain's CDR3 is CASSLDPGRNTIYF. DNA for the CDR3: TGCGCCAGCAGCTTGGACCCAGGGAGAAACACCATATATTTT.

This clonotype was detected many times. The chain links TRBV28 to TRBJ2-3, with 10 bases identical to TRBD2. This CDR3 has 16 amino acids. V trimming: 3 bases; J trimming: 5 bases; junction bases outside the gene matches: 8. Per the germline V gene, CDR1 is MDHEN and CDR2 is SYDVKM. For the CDR3, the DNA is TGTGCCAGCAGTTTTCCAGCGGGAGGGGGTCGAGATACGCAGTATTTT. It encodes CASSFPAGGGRDTQYF.

This clonotype was counted ten times or more. The V call is TRBV12-3 or TRBV12-4, the J call TRBJ2-1; a possible D gene is TRBD2 (6 bases). With 2 bases removed from V and 8 bases from J, the gap between germline ends came to 10 bases. This CDR3 contains 13 residues. This chain's CDR3 is CASSLMQRDEQFF. In DNA, the CDR3 is TGTGCCAGCAGTTTAATGCAGCGGGATGAGCAGTTCTTC.

The chain combines TRBV6-5 with TRBJ1-5; no reliable D call. The CDR3 runs 15 residues. The germline V gene encodes CDR1 MNHEY and CDR2 SVGAGI. V was pared by 9 bases and J by 0 bases, with 15 bases between. In nucleotides, the CDR3 is TGTGCCAGTCAAGGACGGGCCGATAGCAATCAGCCCCAGCATTTT. As protein: CASQGRADSNQPQHF.

This clonotype appeared many times. The genes are TRBV6-6 and TRBJ1-1, with 9 bases fitting TRBD1. The CDR3 is made up of 16 amino acids. CDR1 and CDR2 (germline): MNHNY, SVGAGI (reference sequence). The trim removed 7 bases at V and 5 bases at J, leaving 14 bases unmatched. The DNA of the CDR3 is TGTGCCAGCATCTATTCACCCGGACAGGGGTATACTGAAGCTTTCTTT. Translation: CASIYSPGQGYTEAFF.

In its sample, this clonotype was seen many times. The J gene is TRBJ1-2, the V gene TRBV6-6, with a weak D call TRBD1 (5 bases). With 6 bases removed from V and 2 bases from J, the gap between germline ends came to 25 bases. Germline CDR1 and CDR2: MNHNY and SVGAGI (reference sequence). The CDR3 spans 18 residues. CDR3 sequence: CASRGARQGHGGNYGYTF. The CDR3 region has the DNA TGTGCCAGCAGGGGCGCCCGCCAGGGTCACGGGGGGAACTATGGCTACACCTTC.

This clonotype was seen many times. This chain uses TRBV4-3 with TRBJ1-2, with D hard to call. Germline V gene lookup returns CDR1 LGHNA and CDR2 YSLEER. The CDR3 is 14 amino acids. The V end lost 0 bases, the J end lost 4 bases, and 9 bases lay between the germline ends. The CDR3 region is CASSQDMAGYGYTF. The CDR3 region has the DNA TGCGCCAGCAGCCAAGATATGGCGGGCTATGGCTACACCTTC.

A note on this clonotype: A much bigger clone sits one base away, suggesting this may be a read error. This CDR3 fails to terminate in the conserved phenylalanine or tryptophan, so it likely reflects a read error. This chain uses TRBV12-3 or TRBV12-4 with TRBJ1-6, with 9 bases matching TRBD1. This CDR3 spans 14 amino acids. J was trimmed by 13 bases and V by 4 bases; bases with no gene match: 8. The CDR3 protein is CASSYDRGTIPLHL. CDR3 bases: TGTGCCAGCAGTTACGACAGGGGGACGATTCCCCTCCACCTT.